This TCR beta chain was documented in a study of T cell changes during pregnancy in multiple sclerosis. Measured with immunoSEQ multiplex PCR; TCRdb has only the in-frame clones, and not every one. The sample has some 69,000 clones; 80% to 95% are singletons. The germline V gene has CDR1 SNHLY and CDR2 FYNNEI. CDR3 length equals 15 residues. V was clipped by 10 bases and J by 0 bases, with 16 bases between them. V gene TRBV2 combines with J gene TRBJ1-3; a weak D match, TRBD1 (5 bases). Sequences were derived from peripheral blood, sampled in the second trimester of pregnancy. The origin of this receptor is a female donor in good health, enrolled as a control in a pregnancy study. CDR3 region: CATRRDSHSGNTIYF. Written as DNA, the CDR3 is TGTGCCACACGGAGGGACTCCCACTCTGGAAACACCATATATTTT.